This paragraph covers one T cell receptor (beta chain) sequence. As yet, its antigen is unknown. This sample is drawn from a study of cytomegalovirus exposure and HLA in healthy donors. Background on the study: An earlier analysis identified 117 million unique TCR beta sequences in about 179 million T cells.

Findings of the study overall: Later analysis identified a missense DCLRE1C variant that was linked to TCR beta V- and J-gene trimming. Versus the roughly 670-donor mean, an Asian-associated ancestry cluster reportedly showed fewer N-insertions in a later analysis. In a later analysis, the majority of CMV-associated beta chains seemingly showed HLA restriction.

Amplification used 60 Vbeta primers and 13 Jbeta primers. Profiled with immunoSEQ multiplex PCR; TCRdb holds only in-frame clones, not every one. This table holds about 160,000 clones, roughly 79% found once. This CDR3 is 11 amino acids long. CDR1 is MNHEY and CDR2 is SVGAGI in the germline V gene. Trimming took 7 bases from V and 9 from J, leaving 12 bases between them. Sequenced input: PBMCs. The clonotype comes from a man aged 30 to 45 in good health and CMV-seronegative. The V call is TRBV6-5, the J call TRBJ1-1; TRBD1 is a possible D gene (5 bases). The CDR3 DNA reads as TGTGCCAGCAAGGGGAGGGTGCAAGCTTTCTTT. Its translation: CASKGRVQAFF.